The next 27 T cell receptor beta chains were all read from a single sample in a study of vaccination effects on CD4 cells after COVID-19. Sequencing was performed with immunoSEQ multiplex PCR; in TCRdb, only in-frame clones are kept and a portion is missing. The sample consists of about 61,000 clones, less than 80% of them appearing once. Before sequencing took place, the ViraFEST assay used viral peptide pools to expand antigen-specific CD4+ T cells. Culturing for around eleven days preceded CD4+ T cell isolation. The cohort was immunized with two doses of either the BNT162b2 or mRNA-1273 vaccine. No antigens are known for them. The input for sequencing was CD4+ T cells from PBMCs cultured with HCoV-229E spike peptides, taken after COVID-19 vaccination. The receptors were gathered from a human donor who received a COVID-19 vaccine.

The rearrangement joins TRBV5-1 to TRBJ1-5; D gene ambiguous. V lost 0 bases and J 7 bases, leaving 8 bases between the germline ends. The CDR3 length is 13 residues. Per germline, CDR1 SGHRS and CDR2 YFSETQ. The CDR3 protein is CASSLAVGQPQHF. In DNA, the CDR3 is TGCGCCAGCAGCTTGGCCGTGGGACAGCCCCAGCATTTT.

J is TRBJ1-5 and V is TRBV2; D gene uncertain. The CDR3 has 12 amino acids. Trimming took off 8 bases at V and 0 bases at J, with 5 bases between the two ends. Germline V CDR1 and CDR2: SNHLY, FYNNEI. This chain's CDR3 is CASHISNQPQHF. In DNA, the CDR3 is TGTGCCAGCCATATTAGCAATCAGCCCCAGCATTTT.

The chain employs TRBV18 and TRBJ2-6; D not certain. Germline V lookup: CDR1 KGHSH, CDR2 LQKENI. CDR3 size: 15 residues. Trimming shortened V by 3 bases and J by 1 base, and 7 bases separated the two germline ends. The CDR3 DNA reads TGTGCCAGCTCACCTGACCTATCTGGGGCCAACGTCCTGACTTTC. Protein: CASSPDLSGANVLTF.

CDR3: CASSSHTTGRYGELFF. In nucleotides, the CDR3 is TGTGCCAGCAGCTCACATACCACAGGGAGGTACGGGGAGCTGTTTTTT. The rearrangement links TRBV7-8 to TRBJ2-2; D is possibly TRBD1 or TRBD2 (6 bases each). Per the germline V gene, CDR1 is SGHVS and CDR2 is FQNEAQ. The V and J ends lost 4 bases and 7 bases respectively, with 19 bases between them. The length of the CDR3 is 16 residues. Variable domain in full (rest from reference TRBV7-8 and TRBJ2-2): GAGVSQSPRYKVAKRGQDVALRCDPISGHVSLFWYQQALGQGPEFLTYFQNEAQLDKSGLPSDRFFAERPEGSVSTLKIQRTQQEDSAVYLCASSSHTTGRYGELFFGEGSRLTVL.

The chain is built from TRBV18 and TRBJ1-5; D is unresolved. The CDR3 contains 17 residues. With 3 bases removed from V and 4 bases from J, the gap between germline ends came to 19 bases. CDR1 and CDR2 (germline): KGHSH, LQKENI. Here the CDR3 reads CASSPIGGPRANQPQHF. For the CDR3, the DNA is TGTGCCAGCTCACCGATTGGAGGGCCCCGCGCTAATCAGCCCCAGCATTTT. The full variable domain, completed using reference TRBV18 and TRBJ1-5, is NAGVMQNPRHLVRRRGQEARLRCSPMKGHSHVYWYRQLPEEGLKFMVYLQKENIIDESGMPKERFSAEFPKEGPSILRIQQVVRGDSAAYFCASSPIGGPRANQPQHFGDGTRLSIL.

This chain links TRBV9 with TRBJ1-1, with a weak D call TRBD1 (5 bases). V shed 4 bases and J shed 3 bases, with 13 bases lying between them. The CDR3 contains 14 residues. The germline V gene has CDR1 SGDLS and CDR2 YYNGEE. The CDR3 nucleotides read TGTGCCAGCAGCCCATTCCCCAGGGACACTGAAGCTTTCTTT. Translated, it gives CASSPFPRDTEAFF.

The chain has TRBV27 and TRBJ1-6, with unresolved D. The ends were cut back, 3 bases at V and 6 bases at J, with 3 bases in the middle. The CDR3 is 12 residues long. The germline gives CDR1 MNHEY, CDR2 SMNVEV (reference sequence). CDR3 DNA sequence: TGTGCCAGCAGTTTTCGTAATTCACCCCTCCACTTT. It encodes CASSFRNSPLHF.

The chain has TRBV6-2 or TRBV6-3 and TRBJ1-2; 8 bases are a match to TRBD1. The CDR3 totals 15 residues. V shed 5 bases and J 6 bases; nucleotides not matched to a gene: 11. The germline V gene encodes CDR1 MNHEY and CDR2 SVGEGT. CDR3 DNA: TGTGCCAGCAGTCTGGGACAGGTGATTTTCAATGGCTACACCTTC. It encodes CASSLGQVIFNGYTF.

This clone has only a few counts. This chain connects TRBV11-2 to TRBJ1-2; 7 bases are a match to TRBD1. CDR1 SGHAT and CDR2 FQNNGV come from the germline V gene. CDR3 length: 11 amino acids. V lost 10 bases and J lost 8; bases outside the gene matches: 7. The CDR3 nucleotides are TGTGCCACCCGACAGGGCTGCGGCTACACCTTC. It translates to CATRQGCGYTF.

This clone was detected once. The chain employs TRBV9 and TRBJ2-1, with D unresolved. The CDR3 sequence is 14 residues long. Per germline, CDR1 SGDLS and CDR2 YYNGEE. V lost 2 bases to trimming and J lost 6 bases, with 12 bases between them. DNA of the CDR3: TGTGCCAGCAGCGTGAACACCCTGGCCAATGAGCAGTTCTTC. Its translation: CASSVNTLANEQFF.

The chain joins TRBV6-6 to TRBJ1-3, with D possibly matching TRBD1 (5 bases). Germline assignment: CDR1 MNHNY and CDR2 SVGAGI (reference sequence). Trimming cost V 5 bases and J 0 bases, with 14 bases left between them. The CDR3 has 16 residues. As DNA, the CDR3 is TGTGCCAGCAGTAATCCGACAGTTAGCTCTGGAAACACCATATATTTT. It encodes CASSNPTVSSGNTIYF.

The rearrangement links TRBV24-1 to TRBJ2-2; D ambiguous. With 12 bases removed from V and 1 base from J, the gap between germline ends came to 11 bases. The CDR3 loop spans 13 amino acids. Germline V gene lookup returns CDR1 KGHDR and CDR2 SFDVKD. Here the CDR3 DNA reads TGTGCCGCCGTATCAAGGAACACCGGGGAGCTGTTTTTT. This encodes CAAVSRNTGELFF.

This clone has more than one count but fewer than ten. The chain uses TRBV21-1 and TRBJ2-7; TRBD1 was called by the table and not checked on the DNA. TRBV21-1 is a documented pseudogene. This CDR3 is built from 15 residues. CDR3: CASSKLGTVPYEQYV. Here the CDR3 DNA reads TGTGCCAGCAGCAAACTAGGGACAGTCCCCTACGAGCAGTACGTC.

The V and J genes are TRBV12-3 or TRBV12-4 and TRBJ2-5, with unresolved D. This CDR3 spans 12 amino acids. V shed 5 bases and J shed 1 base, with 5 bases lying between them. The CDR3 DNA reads TGTGCCAGCAGTCCGCGCCAAGAGACCCAGTACTTC. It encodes CASSPRQETQYF.

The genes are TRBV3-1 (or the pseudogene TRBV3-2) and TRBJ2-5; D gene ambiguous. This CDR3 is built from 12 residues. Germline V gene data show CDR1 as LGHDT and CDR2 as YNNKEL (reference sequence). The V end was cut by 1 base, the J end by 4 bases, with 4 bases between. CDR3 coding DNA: TGTGCCAGCAGCCAAGTGATAGAGACCCAGTACTTC. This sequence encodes CASSQVIETQYF.

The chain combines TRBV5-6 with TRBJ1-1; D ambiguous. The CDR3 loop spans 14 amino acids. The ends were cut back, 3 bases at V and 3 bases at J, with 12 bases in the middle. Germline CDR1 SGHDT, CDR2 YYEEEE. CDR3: CASSSVSSDTEAFF. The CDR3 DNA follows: TGTGCCAGCAGCTCCGTGTCGTCGGACACTGAAGCTTTCTTT.

CDR3 sequence reads: CASGGQGAPISGANVLTF. CDR3 nucleotides: TGTGCCAGTGGCGGACAGGGGGCCCCTATCTCTGGGGCCAACGTCCTGACTTTC. V and J are TRBV19 and TRBJ2-6, with 11 bases fitting TRBD1. Germline-derived CDR1 and CDR2 are LNHDA and SQIVND (reference sequence). This CDR3 comprises 18 residues. V was clipped by 8 bases and J by 0 bases; unmatched bases: 9.

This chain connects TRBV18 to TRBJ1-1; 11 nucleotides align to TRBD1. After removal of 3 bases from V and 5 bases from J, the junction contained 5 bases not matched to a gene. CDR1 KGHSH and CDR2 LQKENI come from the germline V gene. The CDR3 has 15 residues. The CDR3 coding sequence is TGTGCCAGCTCACCCCAAGGACAGGGGGCAACTGAAGCTTTCTTT. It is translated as CASSPQGQGATEAFF.

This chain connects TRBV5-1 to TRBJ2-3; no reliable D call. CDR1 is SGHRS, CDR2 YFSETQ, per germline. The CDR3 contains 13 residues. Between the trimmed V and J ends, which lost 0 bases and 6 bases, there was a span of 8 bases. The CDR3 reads CASSLAIPDTQYF. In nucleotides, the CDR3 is TGCGCCAGCAGCTTGGCCATTCCCGATACGCAGTATTTT.

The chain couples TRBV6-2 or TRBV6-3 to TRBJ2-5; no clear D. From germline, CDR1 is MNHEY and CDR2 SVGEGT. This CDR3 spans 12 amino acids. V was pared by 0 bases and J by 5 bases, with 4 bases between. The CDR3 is CASSYSPETQYF. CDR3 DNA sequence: TGTGCCAGCAGTTACTCTCCTGAGACCCAGTACTTC.

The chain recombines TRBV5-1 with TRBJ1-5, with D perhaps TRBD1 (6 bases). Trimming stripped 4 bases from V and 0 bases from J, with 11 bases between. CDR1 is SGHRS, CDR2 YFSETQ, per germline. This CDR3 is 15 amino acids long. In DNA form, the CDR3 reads TGCGCCAGCAGCATCCAGGGGAATAGCAATCAGCCCCAGCATTTT. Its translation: CASSIQGNSNQPQHF. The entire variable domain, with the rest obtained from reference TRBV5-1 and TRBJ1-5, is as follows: KAGVTQTPRYLIKTRGQQVTLSCSPISGHRSVSWYQQTPGQGLQFLFEYFSETQRNKGNFPGRFSGRQFSNSRSEMNVSTLELGDSALYLCASSIQGNSNQPQHFGDGTRLSIL.

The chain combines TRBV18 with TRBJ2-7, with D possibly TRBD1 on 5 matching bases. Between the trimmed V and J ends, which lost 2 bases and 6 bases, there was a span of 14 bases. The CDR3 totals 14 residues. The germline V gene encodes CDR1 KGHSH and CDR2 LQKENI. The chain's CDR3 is CASSPGAGPSEQYV. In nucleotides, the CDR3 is TGTGCCAGCTCACCAGGGGCAGGTCCTAGCGAGCAGTACGTC.

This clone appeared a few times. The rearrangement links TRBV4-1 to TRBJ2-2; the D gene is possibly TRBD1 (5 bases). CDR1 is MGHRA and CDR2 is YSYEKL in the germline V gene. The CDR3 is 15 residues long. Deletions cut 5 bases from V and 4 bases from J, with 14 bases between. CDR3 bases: TGCGCCAGCAGCAAGGGGCAGGGCGGCACCGGGGAGCTGTTTTTT. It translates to CASSKGQGGTGELFF.

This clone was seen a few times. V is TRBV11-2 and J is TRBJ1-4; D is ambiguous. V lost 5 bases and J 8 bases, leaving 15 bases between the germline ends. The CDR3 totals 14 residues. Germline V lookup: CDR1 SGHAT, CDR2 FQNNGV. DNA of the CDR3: TGTGCCAGCAGCCCTAATTTGGCAGCGGAAAAACTGTTTTTT. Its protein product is CASSPNLAAEKLFF.

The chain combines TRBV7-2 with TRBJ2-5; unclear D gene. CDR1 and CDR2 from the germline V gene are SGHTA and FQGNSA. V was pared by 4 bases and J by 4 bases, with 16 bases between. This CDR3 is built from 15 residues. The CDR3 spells CASSSPRARRETQYF. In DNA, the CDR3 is TGTGCCAGCAGCTCCCCCCGGGCCAGACGAGAGACCCAGTACTTC.

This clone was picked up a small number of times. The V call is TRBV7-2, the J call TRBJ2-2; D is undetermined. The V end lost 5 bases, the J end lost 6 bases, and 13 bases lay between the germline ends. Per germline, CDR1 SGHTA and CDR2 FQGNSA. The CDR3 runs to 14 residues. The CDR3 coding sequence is TGTGCCAGCAGCACCTACCATGGGTCCGGGGAGCTGTTTTTT. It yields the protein CASSTYHGSGELFF.

The CDR3: CASSSGTGTGGRAFF. The CDR3 coding sequence is TGTGCCAGCAGCTCGGGAACCGGGACAGGGGGACGAGCTTTCTTT. This chain uses TRBV9 with TRBJ1-1; TRBD1 agrees at 11 bases. The CDR3 runs to 15 residues. The germline V gene encodes CDR1 SGDLS and CDR2 YYNGEE. Trimming removed 4 bases from V and 10 bases from J; junction bases left unmatched: 12.